The entry below describes one T cell receptor (beta chain). This clone has just a few counts. Its antigen specificity is not known. No much larger clone is present one base from it, and per-base qualities are unavailable. This specimen comes from a study of blood T cell repertoires in COVID-19 (TCRdb year 2020). As for the study more broadly: Collaborator samples came from the United States, Italy and Spain and covered acute and convalescent phases of COVID-19. The material from the prospective study consisted of cDNA or gDNA derived from T cells, B-cell-depleted T cells, or PBMCs. Subjects who had been exposed to COVID-19, were actively infected with it, or had recovered from it provided the deeply sampled blood TCRbeta repertoires that made up the dataset. The repertoires were made available in a free public database intended to serve as a resource for research on the immune response to SARS-CoV-2. The samples were drawn from the first 160 participants of the ongoing ImmuneRACE study and from 1,200 or so subjects provided by 6 global collaborators. A de-identified subject ID, COVID-19 status, age in years and sex were almost always included in the sample metadata. HLA class I and class II types, where available, came from metadata supplied by the sample provider rather than from assay-based typing.

Study-level results and caveats: Clinical and demographic metadata were provided uncurated, with the amount varying by source and participant.

The collaborating institutions used their own protocols to collect whole blood in K2EDTA tubes. For TCRbeta analysis, collaborators shipped samples in one of three forms: frozen whole blood, isolated PBMCs, or DNA extracted from either of those sample types. The CDR3 numbers 16 residues from cysteine through phenylalanine. Only the CDR3 DNA is retained, 48 bases long and in frame from the first base. As encoded in the germline V gene, CDR1 is MDHEN while CDR2 is SYDVKM. Trimming takes 7 bases off V and 4 bases off J; junction bases not matched to a gene: 10. TCRbeta CDR3 regions were amplified from genomic DNA using the immunoSEQ Assay, a bias-controlled multiplex PCR. For the original study's pipeline: Within the assay, amplification of reference gene primers was used to estimate how many nucleated cells each sample contained. To quantify the absolute abundance of each unique TCRbeta CDR3 rearrangement, sequence reads were collapsed and filtered. For each sample, productive Simpson clonality was calculated as the square root of Simpson's diversity index across productive rearrangements. This is the immuneACCESS table as TCRdb keeps it, with only in-frame sequences that have V and J called. A part of the clones is gone; compared with another copy, unresolved V genes explain less than half, and the rest is unexplained. That table is the source of V, J and clone size, and D and trimming were worked out from the DNA. The sample table records more than 45,000 clones; more than 75% of these occur just once. Together, the top ten hold around 4.5% of the sample.

The material sequenced was peripheral blood. This receptor was identified in a man aged 40-49 years with active COVID-19. The sequence links TRBV28 to TRBJ2-6, with 7 central nucleotides matching TRBD1. The CDR3 sequence is CASTPQGVTGANVLTF. The sequence in DNA is TGTGCCAGCACCCCTCAGGGGGTAACGGGGGCCAACGTCCTGACTTTC.